Listed here is a single T cell receptor (beta chain). What it binds is unknown. Trimming took 6 bases from V and 2 from J, leaving 10 bases between them. The germline CDR1 and CDR2 sequences are MNHEY and SVGAGI. This CDR3 is 13 amino acids long. The data were obtained in a study of cytomegalovirus exposure and HLA in healthy donors. Overall study results and limits: Cytomegalovirus-associated status was assigned to around 160 TCR beta chains. In a later analysis, specific HLA alleles were associated with 15,000 to 20,000 TCR beta sequences at a 0.05 false discovery rate. A few CMV-associated chains were confirmed in vitro to be specific for CMV antigens. In a later analysis, HLA-associated beta chains showed higher expansion and lower generation probabilities than comparable chains.

The PCR ran on 60 Vbeta and 13 Jbeta primers. Assay: immunoSEQ multiplex PCR; the TCRdb copy retains only in-frame clones and omits some. In the table there are 95,000 to 100,000 clones, about four fifths of which are singletons. The rearrangement links TRBV6-5 to TRBJ1-1; D is ambiguous. The source of this sequence is a woman aged 40 to 49 in good health and CMV-seronegative. The sequencing input was PBMCs. Written as DNA, the CDR3 is TGTGCCAGCAGCCAACAGATCAACACTGAAGCTTTCTTT. Protein: CASSQQINTEAFF.